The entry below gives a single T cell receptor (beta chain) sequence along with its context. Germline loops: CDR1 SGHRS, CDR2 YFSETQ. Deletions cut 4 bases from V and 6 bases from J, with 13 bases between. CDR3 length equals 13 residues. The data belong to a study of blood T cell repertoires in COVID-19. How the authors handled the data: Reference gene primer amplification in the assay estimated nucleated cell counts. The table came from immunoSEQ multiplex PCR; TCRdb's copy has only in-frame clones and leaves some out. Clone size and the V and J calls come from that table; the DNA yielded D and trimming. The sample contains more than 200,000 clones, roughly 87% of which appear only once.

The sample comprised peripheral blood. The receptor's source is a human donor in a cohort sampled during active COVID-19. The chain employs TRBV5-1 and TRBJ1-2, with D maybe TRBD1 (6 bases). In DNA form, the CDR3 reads TGCGCCAGCAGCCCCCAGGGGCGGGATGGCTACACCTTC. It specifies CASSPQGRDGYTF.